Presented here are 32 T cell receptor beta chains from one specimen sequenced in a study of T cell responses to AZD1222 COVID-19 vaccine. Profiling relied on immunoSEQ multiplex PCR, and the TCRdb table lists in-frame clones only, not all of them. The sample lists around 110,000 clones, 80% to 90% occurring once. Sequencing used peripheral blood, obtained on day 0 of AZD1222 vaccination. These receptors were taken from an adult in good health.

The V and J genes are TRBV5-6 and TRBJ1-6; D is ambiguous. Germline values: CDR1 SGHDT, CDR2 YYEEEE. CDR3 size: 17 residues. The germline V and J ends were trimmed by 0 bases and 0 bases, with 10 bases remaining between them. The CDR3 loop is CASSLADGSSYNSPLHF. The CDR3 bases are TGTGCCAGCAGCTTGGCCGATGGTAGCTCCTATAATTCACCCCTCCACTTT. Complete variable domain (other parts from reference TRBV5-6 and TRBJ1-6): DAGVTQSPTHLIKTRGQQVTLRCSPKSGHDTVSWYQQALGQGPQFIFQYYEEEERQRGNFPDRFSGHQFPNYSSELNVNALLLGDSALYLCASSLADGSSYNSPLHFGNGTRLTVT.

In this sample, this clone turned up once. This chain uses TRBV21-1 with TRBJ1-5. TRBV21-1 constitutes a pseudogene. The CDR3 sequence is 10 residues long. CDR3 nucleotides: TGTGCCAGCAGCTCCCAGCCCCAGCATTTT. Translating gives CASSSQPQHF.

The V gene is TRBV19, the J gene TRBJ2-7; 8 bases match TRBD2. V was clipped by 3 bases and J by 7 bases; unmatched bases: 5. This CDR3 spans 13 amino acids. CDR1 and CDR2 (germline): LNHDA, SQIVND (reference sequence). The CDR3 DNA reads as TGTGCCAGTAGTATTGGGCTAGCGGGTGAGCAGTACTTC. It encodes CASSIGLAGEQYF.

The genes are TRBV2 and TRBJ2-2; 12 positions match TRBD2. CDR3 size: 14 residues. Trimming removed 6 bases from V and 6 bases from J; junction bases left unmatched: 2. The germline CDR1 and CDR2 sequences are SNHLY and FYNNEI. The CDR3 DNA follows: TGTGCCAGCAGGACTAGCGGGGGTTCCGGGGAGCTGTTTTTT. Translation: CASRTSGGSGELFF.

This chain links TRBV9 with TRBJ2-1; D may be TRBD2 (5 bases). This CDR3 contains 13 residues. V lost 0 bases to trimming and J lost 6 bases, with 7 bases between them. Germline values: CDR1 SGDLS, CDR2 YYNGEE. CDR3: CASSVGEGNEQFF. CDR3 DNA sequence: TGTGCCAGCAGCGTAGGCGAGGGCAATGAGCAGTTCTTC.

The V and J genes are TRBV19 and TRBJ1-1; tentative D call: TRBD1 (5 bases). Looked up from germline, CDR1 is LNHDA and CDR2 is SQIVND (reference sequence). There are 15 residues in the CDR3. V dropped 5 bases and J dropped 3 bases, with 16 bases sitting between them. For the CDR3, the DNA is TGTGCCAGTAGTTCCCTCCAGGGTTTGTACACTGAAGCTTTCTTT. Its protein product is CASSSLQGLYTEAFF.

This chain links TRBV4-1 with TRBJ2-1; 8 positions agree with TRBD2. After removal of 3 bases from V and 2 bases from J, the junction contained 3 bases not matched to a gene. Germline CDR1 reads MGHRA; CDR2 reads YSYEKL. The CDR3 totals 15 residues. In DNA, the CDR3 is TGCGCCAGCAGCCAGGGGACTAGTCCCTACAATGAGCAGTTCTTC. Protein: CASSQGTSPYNEQFF.

This chain connects TRBV5-1 to TRBJ1-1, with D uncertain. Germline CDR1 reads SGHRS; CDR2 reads YFSETQ. The V end lost 0 bases, the J end lost 0 bases, and 9 bases lay between the germline ends. The CDR3 runs 15 residues. The CDR3 reads CASSLVASVNTEAFF. The CDR3 DNA follows: TGCGCCAGCAGCTTGGTAGCGTCAGTGAACACTGAAGCTTTCTTT.

This chain connects TRBV28 to TRBJ1-1; 8 bases fit TRBD1. J was trimmed by 4 bases and V by 2 bases; bases with no gene match: 3. The CDR3 covers 14 residues. Germline V gene data show CDR1 as MDHEN and CDR2 as SYDVKM. CDR3 DNA sequence: TGTGCCAGCAGTTTAACAGGGGGTCCCACTGAAGCTTTCTTT. It encodes CASSLTGGPTEAFF.

V gene TRBV7-2 combines with J gene TRBJ2-4; D gene unclear. CDR1 is SGHTA, CDR2 FQGNSA, per germline. This CDR3 contains 17 residues. The V end lost 5 bases, the J end lost 1 base, and 18 bases lay between the germline ends. CDR3 region: CASSPSGVYGAKNIQYF. The CDR3 coding sequence is TGTGCCAGCAGCCCCAGTGGGGTTTATGGTGCCAAAAACATTCAGTACTTC.

This clone was seen a handful of times. This chain links TRBV19 with TRBJ1-2, with a possible D match to TRBD1 (5 bases). The CDR3 has 15 residues. Deletions cut 9 bases from V and 1 base from J, with 18 bases between. Germline CDR1 and CDR2: LNHDA and SQIVND (reference sequence). In DNA form, the CDR3 reads TGTGCCAGCCAGAGGAGGGGAGGGGATAACTATGGCTACACCTTC. Translating gives CASQRRGGDNYGYTF.

V gene TRBV28 combines with J gene TRBJ2-1; 8 nucleotides align to TRBD2. The CDR3 covers 15 residues. Trimming removed 7 bases from V and 0 bases from J; junction bases left unmatched: 5. Germline V gene data show CDR1 as MDHEN and CDR2 as SYDVKM. As DNA, the CDR3 is TGTGCCAGCAACGCCGGGACTAGCTCCTACAATGAGCAGTTCTTC. As protein: CASNAGTSSYNEQFF. The full variable domain, completed using reference TRBV28 and TRBJ2-1, is DVKVTQSSRYLVKRTGEKVFLECVQDMDHENMFWYRQDPGLGLRLIYFSYDVKMKEKGDIPEGYSVSREKKERFSLILESASTNQTSMYLCASNAGTSSYNEQFFGPGTRLTVL.

The rearrangement joins TRBV28 to TRBJ1-1, with D perhaps matching TRBD1 (6 bases). The CDR3 sequence is 17 residues long. Germline CDR1 is MDHEN and CDR2 is SYDVKM. V was pared by 5 bases and J by 0 bases, with 19 bases between. CDR3: CASSPLGTPTLNTEAFF. CDR3 in DNA: TGTGCCAGCAGTCCATTAGGGACACCGACCCTGAACACTGAAGCTTTCTTT.

On this clone itself: This same CDR3 is encoded by further DNA sequences in the sample. The chain carries TRBV18 and TRBJ2-5; D remains ambiguous. Germline CDR1 reads KGHSH; CDR2 reads LQKENI. The CDR3 consists of 11 residues. V lost 2 bases, J lost 4 bases, and 2 bases lay in between. The CDR3 nucleotides are TGTGCCAGCTCACCAAGAGAGACCCAGTACTTC. This encodes CASSPRETQYF.

This clone was seen just once. This chain joins TRBV11-2 and TRBJ2-5; TRBD1 might be the D (5 bases). CDR3 length: 19 residues. The germline V gene encodes CDR1 SGHAT and CDR2 FQNNGV. Trimming took off 3 bases at V and 0 bases at J, with 23 bases between the two ends. CDR3 residues: CASSFRSPTDPGYQETQYF. The CDR3 nucleotides are TGTGCCAGCAGCTTCCGGTCTCCTACTGACCCAGGGTACCAAGAGACCCAGTACTTC.

This chain connects TRBV21-1 to TRBJ2-1; TRBD2 is taken as the D call from the table, unchecked against the DNA. TRBV21-1 is a pseudogene segment. The CDR3 covers 16 residues. In nucleotides, the CDR3 is TGTGCCAGCAGCTTCACCCTAGCGGGAGGCGGCAATGAGCAGTTCTTC. This encodes CASSFTLAGGGNEQFF.

The chain combines TRBV7-2 with TRBJ2-5, with 9 bases fitting TRBD2. V trimming: 4 bases; J trimming: 5 bases; junction bases outside the gene matches: 14. The germline CDR1 and CDR2 sequences are SGHTA and FQGNSA. The CDR3 runs 17 residues. The CDR3 DNA follows: TGTGCCAGCAGCTGGGGATACAGCGGGGGGTCCCGGGAGACCCAGTACTTC. Protein product: CASSWGYSGGSRETQYF.

This clone was observed a few times. The V and J genes are TRBV27 and TRBJ1-5, with 10 bases fitting TRBD1. The junction had 9 bases not matched to a gene; V was cut back by 6 bases and J by 7 bases. Germline V gene data show CDR1 as MNHEY and CDR2 as SMNVEV (reference sequence). The CDR3 covers 15 residues. DNA of the CDR3: TGTGCCAGCAGCCCTGGGACAGGGGAAGGCCAGCCCCAGCATTTT. Translating gives CASSPGTGEGQPQHF.

The chain recombines TRBV4-3 with TRBJ1-5; D is ambiguous. With 4 bases removed from V and 0 bases from J, the gap between germline ends came to 16 bases. The CDR3 runs to 17 residues. Germline assignment: CDR1 LGHNA and CDR2 YSLEER. The CDR3 loop reads CASSLYMTVYSNQPQHF. The CDR3 DNA reads as TGCGCCAGCAGCCTATACATGACCGTTTATAGCAATCAGCCCCAGCATTTT.

V usage is TRBV10-3 and J usage is TRBJ2-1, with D possibly called TRBD1 or TRBD2 (5 bases each). The germline CDR1 and CDR2 sequences are ENHRY and SYGVKD. The CDR3 covers 14 residues. Trimming pared 8 bases from V and 7 bases from J, leaving 18 bases between. In nucleotides, the CDR3 is TGTGCCATCGGTGGTCCTCGGGGCGGGAATGAGCAGTTCTTC. Translation: CAIGGPRGGNEQFF.

In DNA form, the CDR3 reads TGTGCCTGGAGTGTATTAGGGGGGTTGAGGGGCTATGGCTACACCTTC. Protein sequence: CAWSVLGGLRGYGYTF. The chain joins TRBV30 to TRBJ1-2; tentatively, D is TRBD1 (6 bases). Germline V gene sequence: CDR1 GTSNPN, CDR2 SVGIG (reference sequence). Trimming removed 0 bases from V and 4 bases from J, with 18 bases in between. This CDR3 is built from 16 residues. The full variable domain, completed using reference TRBV30 and TRBJ1-2, is SQTIHQWPATLVQPVGSPLSLECTVEGTSNPNLYWYRQAAGRGLQLLFYSVGIGQISSEVPQNLSASRPQDRQFILSSKKLLLSDSGFYLCAWSVLGGLRGYGYTFGSGTRLTVV.

The chain has TRBV5-6 and TRBJ1-2; D may be TRBD1 (5 bases). Trimming stripped 2 bases from V and 8 bases from J, with 13 bases between. The germline V gene has CDR1 SGHDT and CDR2 YYEEEE. The CDR3 extends over 13 amino acids. Here the CDR3 reads CASSFGTEGGYTF. The CDR3 DNA is TGTGCCAGCAGCTTCGGAACAGAGGGGGGCTACACCTTC.

This chain uses TRBV5-1 with TRBJ1-2, with TRBD1 matching over 8 bases. Losses at the gene ends were 4 bases for V and 4 bases for J; bases not matched to a gene: 9. The CDR3 spans 15 residues. Germline V gene data show CDR1 as SGHRS and CDR2 as YFSETQ. This chain's CDR3 is CASSEGDRILYGYTF. In DNA, the CDR3 is TGCGCCAGCAGCGAAGGGGACAGGATACTCTATGGCTACACCTTC.

CDR3 amino acids: CASSPGLENGELFF. CDR3 in DNA: TGCGCCAGCAGCCCGGGCCTAGAGAACGGGGAGCTGTTTTTT. The rearrangement links TRBV4-3 to TRBJ2-2; D remains unclear. CDR1 LGHNA and CDR2 YSLEER come from the germline V gene. Between the trimmed V and J ends, which lost 4 bases and 7 bases, there was a span of 13 bases. The CDR3 has 14 amino acids.

The genes are TRBV4-1 and TRBJ2-3; unclear D gene. Germline CDR1 is MGHRA and CDR2 is YSYEKL. The V end was cut by 2 bases, the J end by 5 bases, with 5 bases between. The CDR3 contains 12 residues. As DNA, the CDR3 is TGCGCCAGCAGCCAAATGGGAGATACGCAGTATTTT. This sequence encodes CASSQMGDTQYF.

The V and J genes are TRBV3-1 (or the pseudogene TRBV3-2) and TRBJ1-4; D call uncertain. The CDR3 extends over 12 amino acids. The V end lost 1 base, the J end lost 6 bases, and 3 bases lay between the germline ends. Per germline, CDR1 LGHDT and CDR2 YNNKEL (reference sequence). CDR3 nucleotides: TGTGCCAGCAGCCAAGTTCATGAAAAACTGTTTTTT. Encoded protein: CASSQVHEKLFF.

The V call is TRBV19, the J call TRBJ2-1; 14 positions agree with TRBD2. The CDR3 loop spans 19 amino acids. V trimming: 2 bases; J trimming: 2 bases; junction bases outside the gene matches: 8. Looked up from germline, CDR1 is LNHDA and CDR2 is SQIVND (reference sequence). The CDR3 DNA reads as TGTGCCAGTAGTATATCCGGACTAGCGGGGGGACCAACCTACAATGAGCAGTTCTTC. This sequence encodes CASSISGLAGGPTYNEQFF.

The chain has TRBV12-2 and TRBJ2-7; no DNA check was done on the table's D call, TRBD2. TRBV12-2 is designated a pseudogene. The CDR3 totals 15 residues. In nucleotides, the CDR3 is TGTGCAAGTCGCCCACCCGGGGGGCGGAACCGCGAGCAGTACTTC. As protein: CASRPPGGRNREQYF.

The gene calls are TRBV4-3 and TRBJ1-5; TRBD1 agrees at 11 bases. Germline V lookup: CDR1 LGHNA, CDR2 YSLEER. J lost 7 bases, V lost 3 bases, and 8 bases had no gene match. This CDR3 is built from 16 residues. The CDR3 DNA reads as TGCGCCAGCAGCCAGACCGGGACAGGGGGACGGCAGCCCCAGCATTTT. It encodes CASSQTGTGGRQPQHF.

The rearrangement uses TRBV7-9 and TRBJ1-3, with D perhaps matching TRBD1 (5 bases). The V end was cut by 1 base, the J end by 7 bases, with 20 bases between. Germline values: CDR1 SEHNR, CDR2 FQNEAQ (reference sequence). The CDR3 has 17 residues. The CDR3 region is CASSLGGSGWARNTIYF. The CDR3 DNA follows: TGTGCCAGCAGCTTAGGGGGGTCAGGCTGGGCGCGGAACACCATATATTTT.

The chain combines TRBV7-3 with TRBJ1-1; the match to TRBD1 covers 7 bases. The CDR3 totals 14 residues. Germline CDR1 SGHTA, CDR2 FQGTGA. The junction had 10 bases not matched to a gene; V was cut back by 5 bases and J by 7 bases. The CDR3 protein is CASSPVRGGGEAFF. The CDR3 DNA reads TGTGCCAGCAGCCCCGTTAGAGGGGGCGGTGAAGCTTTCTTT.

The V call is TRBV19, the J call TRBJ1-3, with 8 bases that match TRBD1. The CDR3 loop spans 16 amino acids. Germline CDR1 LNHDA, CDR2 SQIVND (reference sequence). Unmatched junction bases numbered 6, after V lost 4 bases and J lost 1 base. The chain's CDR3 is CASSTGTGGSGNTIYF. DNA of the CDR3: TGTGCCAGTAGTACCGGGACAGGCGGATCTGGAAACACCATATATTTT. The entire variable domain, with the rest obtained from reference TRBV19 and TRBJ1-3, is as follows: DGGITQSPKYLFRKEGQNVTLSCEQNLNHDAMYWYRQDPGQGLRLIYYSQIVNDFQKGDIAEGYSVSREKKESFPLTVTSAQKNPTAFYLCASSTGTGGSGNTIYFGEGSWLTVV.